One sample yielded the 28 T cell receptor beta chains listed below, sequenced in a study of cytomegalovirus exposure and HLA in healthy donors. PCR primers comprised 60 Vbeta and 13 Jbeta primers. Some clones are missing from TCRdb's copy, which holds only in-frame ones; the method was immunoSEQ multiplex PCR. In the table there are over 150,000 clones, about 64% of which are singletons. The sequenced material came from PBMCs. The receptors originated from a man aged 50 to 60 in good health and CMV-seronegative.

This clone was found a few times. V is TRBV25-1 and J is TRBJ2-3, with 7 bases identical to TRBD2. The trim removed 7 bases at V and 1 base at J, leaving 2 bases unmatched. This CDR3 is 13 amino acids long. Looked up from germline, CDR1 is MGHDK and CDR2 is SYGVNS. Here the CDR3 reads CASKAGGTDTQYF. CDR3 bases: TGTGCCAGCAAGGCGGGGGGCACAGATACGCAGTATTTT.

The V and J genes are TRBV28 and TRBJ2-5; 7 bases line up with TRBD1. V lost 6 bases to trimming and J lost 0 bases; unmatched junction nucleotides: 13. The CDR3 totals 17 residues. Germline CDR1 and CDR2: MDHEN and SYDVKM. The CDR3 DNA sequence: TGTGCCAGCAGCGAAACACAGGGGTTATCGTACCAAGAGACCCAGTACTTC. Its protein is CASSETQGLSYQETQYF.

The V and J genes are TRBV4-3 and TRBJ2-3; D uncertain. The germline V gene has CDR1 LGHNA and CDR2 YSLEER. Between the trimmed V and J ends, which lost 3 bases and 0 bases, there was a span of 13 bases. The CDR3 is made up of 16 amino acids. The CDR3 reads CASSQQAYTSTDTQYF. CDR3 in DNA: TGCGCCAGCAGCCAGCAAGCGTACACTAGCACAGATACGCAGTATTTT.

In its sample, this clone was seen a few times. V and J are TRBV5-1 and TRBJ2-3; 11 positions match TRBD2. Germline CDR1 and CDR2: SGHRS and YFSETQ. The CDR3 has 16 residues. V shed 1 base, J shed 5 bases, and the junction held 6 bases outside the gene matches. CDR3 in DNA: TGCGCCAGCAGCTTGATTAGCGGGGGGGCGGTAGATACGCAGTATTTT. Translating it yields CASSLISGGAVDTQYF.

The chain couples TRBV5-6 to TRBJ2-3, with 13 nucleotides matching TRBD2. V shed 1 base, J shed 2 bases, and the junction held 4 bases outside the gene matches. CDR3 length: 17 amino acids. Germline V gene lookup returns CDR1 SGHDT and CDR2 YYEEEE. The CDR3 DNA reads as TGTGCCAGCAGCTTGCGACTAGCGGGGGGCGTCACAGATACGCAGTATTTT. It codes for CASSLRLAGGVTDTQYF. Full variable domain (missing parts from reference TRBV5-6 and TRBJ2-3): DAGVTQSPTHLIKTRGQQVTLRCSPKSGHDTVSWYQQALGQGPQFIFQYYEEEERQRGNFPDRFSGHQFPNYSSELNVNALLLGDSALYLCASSLRLAGGVTDTQYFGPGTRLTVL.

The chain recombines TRBV6-1 with TRBJ2-1; no clear D gene. V lost 2 bases to trimming and J lost 1 base, with 6 bases between them. From germline, CDR1 is MNHNS and CDR2 SASEGT. The CDR3 runs 14 residues. DNA for the CDR3: TGTGCCAGCAGTGAAACATGGTCCTACAATGAGCAGTTCTTC. Translation gives CASSETWSYNEQFF.

This chain connects TRBV9 to TRBJ2-7, with TRBD2 matching over 7 bases. Germline CDR1 reads SGDLS; CDR2 reads YYNGEE. This CDR3 has 14 amino acids. V was pared by 5 bases and J by 2 bases, with 7 bases of the junction left unmatched. The CDR3 region is CASSSGPVPYEQYF. The CDR3 DNA sequence: TGTGCCAGCAGTAGCGGGCCCGTACCCTACGAGCAGTACTTC.

V gene TRBV5-1 combines with J gene TRBJ1-1; a possible D gene is TRBD1 (6 bases). Germline V CDR1 and CDR2: SGHRS, YFSETQ. CDR3 length: 14 residues. V was clipped by 2 bases and J by 5 bases, with 13 bases between them. CDR3 nucleotide sequence: TGCGCCAGCAGCTTCGGGGGGGGCGGGACTGAAGCTTTCTTT. Translated: CASSFGGGGTEAFF.

The rearrangement uses TRBV18 and TRBJ1-2; D is uncertain. The germline gives CDR1 KGHSH, CDR2 LQKENI. This CDR3 is built from 15 residues. Trimming took 3 bases from V and 2 from J, leaving 13 bases between them. CDR3 coding DNA: TGTGCCAGCTCACCTCTTGGAGGTAACAACTATGGCTACACCTTC. Amino acid sequence: CASSPLGGNNYGYTF.

V and J are TRBV28 and TRBJ2-7; D may be TRBD2 (6 bases). There are 12 residues in the CDR3. Trimming stripped 3 bases from V and 4 bases from J, with 7 bases between. In germline, CDR1 is MDHEN, CDR2 SYDVKM. In DNA, the CDR3 is TGTGCCAGCAGTTTGGGGGGATACGAGCAGTACTTC. Its protein product is CASSLGGYEQYF.

The table lists this clone with a few counts. The chain carries TRBV18 and TRBJ1-5, with a possible D match to TRBD1 (6 bases). CDR1 is KGHSH, CDR2 LQKENI, per germline. Trimming left V 5 bases short and J 1 base short, with 9 bases between. CDR3 length equals 14 residues. The CDR3: CASSDQGSNQPQHF. CDR3 DNA sequence: TGTGCCAGCTCAGATCAGGGGAGCAATCAGCCCCAGCATTTT.

The chain links TRBV5-4 to TRBJ2-7; D remains ambiguous. V shed 4 bases and J shed 2 bases, with 10 bases lying between them. The CDR3 contains 13 residues. Germline CDR1 is SGHNT and CDR2 is YYREEE (reference sequence). The CDR3 DNA follows: TGTGCCAGCAGCCCGACCGGAGCCTACGAGCAGTACTTC. The encoded protein is CASSPTGAYEQYF.

The genes are TRBV10-3 and TRBJ1-1; TRBD1 matches 8 bases. With V trimmed by 5 bases and J by 1 base, 9 bases remained unmatched. Germline CDR1 is ENHRY and CDR2 is SYGVKD. The CDR3 has 16 residues. CDR3 amino acids: CAISSPTGAGNTEAFF. CDR3 DNA: TGTGCCATCAGTTCACCGACAGGGGCGGGGAACACTGAAGCTTTCTTT.

In this sample, this clone turned up once. CDR3 DNA: TGTGCCAGTAGTATGGCCGCGGCAGGGAATACTGAAGCTTTCTTT. Translating it yields CASSMAAAGNTEAFF. V and J are TRBV19 and TRBJ1-1, with D perhaps matching TRBD1 (5 bases). V was pared by 3 bases and J by 5 bases, with 16 bases between. The germline V gene has CDR1 LNHDA and CDR2 SQIVND (reference sequence). The CDR3 runs to 15 residues.

The chain combines TRBV6-5 with TRBJ2-7, with a tentative D call TRBD2 (6 bases). With 7 bases removed from V and 5 bases from J, the gap between germline ends came to 21 bases. Germline loops: CDR1 MNHEY, CDR2 SVGAGI. The CDR3 sequence is 15 residues long. The CDR3 sequence is CASTPTGGRRDEQYF. The CDR3 DNA sequence: TGTGCCAGCACTCCCACCGGGGGTCGGCGGGACGAGCAGTACTTC.

The chain has TRBV19 and TRBJ1-1; D possibly corresponds to TRBD1 (6 bases). Germline CDR1 is LNHDA and CDR2 is SQIVND (reference sequence). The CDR3 has 13 amino acids. The germline V and J ends were trimmed by 4 bases and 5 bases, with 11 bases remaining between them. The CDR3 is CASSTLGTTEAFF. In nucleotides, the CDR3 is TGTGCCAGTAGTACCCTAGGGACAACTGAAGCTTTCTTT.

The chain couples TRBV9 to TRBJ1-1; 10 positions match TRBD1. The CDR3 has 16 amino acids. V gave up 3 bases and J gave up 4 bases; unmatched junction bases: 9. The germline CDR1 and CDR2 sequences are SGDLS and YYNGEE. CDR3 protein: CASSDRDRGPGTEAFF. For the CDR3, the DNA is TGTGCCAGCAGCGACCGGGACAGGGGCCCGGGCACTGAAGCTTTCTTT. The whole variable domain, remainder taken from reference TRBV9 and TRBJ1-1, is DSGVTQTPKHLITATGQRVTLRCSPRSGDLSVYWYQQSLDQGLQFLIQYYNGEERAKGNILERFSAQQFPDLHSELNLSSLELGDSALYFCASSDRDRGPGTEAFFGQGTRLTVV.

J is TRBJ1-1 and V is TRBV5-5; TRBD1 matches at 8 bases. CDR3 length equals 15 residues. CDR1 and CDR2 from the germline V gene are SGHKS and YYEKEE (reference sequence). Germline trimming cut 2 bases from V and 4 bases from J; bases unmatched to any gene: 7. The CDR3 loop reads CASSLNTGGATEAFF. CDR3 in DNA: TGTGCCAGCAGCTTAAATACAGGGGGAGCCACTGAAGCTTTCTTT. The entire variable domain, with the rest obtained from reference TRBV5-5 and TRBJ1-1, is as follows: DAGVTQSPTHLIKTRGQQVTLRCSPISGHKSVSWYQQVLGQGPQFIFQYYEKEERGRGNFPDRFSARQFPNYSSELNVNALLLGDSALYLCASSLNTGGATEAFFGQGTRLTVV.

This chain connects TRBV5-4 to TRBJ2-3; 9 bases align to TRBD2. Germline CDR1 and CDR2: SGHNT and YYREEE (reference sequence). The CDR3 is 17 amino acids. Unmatched junction bases numbered 6, after V lost 0 bases and J lost 1 base. Here the CDR3 DNA reads TGTGCCAGCAGCTTGGCCGGGCGGGGGGGCGGCACAGATACGCAGTATTTT. It yields the protein CASSLAGRGGGTDTQYF.

CDR3: CASSVELLAGGWGKRETQYF. The CDR3 coding sequence is TGTGCCAGCAGCGTAGAGCTACTAGCGGGGGGGTGGGGGAAGCGGGAGACCCAGTACTTC. The chain links TRBV9 to TRBJ2-5; TRBD2 matches 13 bases. The germline CDR1 and CDR2 sequences are SGDLS and YYNGEE. The CDR3 has 20 residues. Trimming removed 0 bases from V and 5 bases from J; junction bases left unmatched: 16.

This chain connects TRBV18 to TRBJ1-4; weak D call: TRBD1 (5 bases). Trimming stripped 4 bases from V and 6 bases from J, with 15 bases between. The CDR3 totals 15 residues. Per germline, CDR1 KGHSH and CDR2 LQKENI. The CDR3 nucleotides read TGTGCCAGCTCACTGGACGCATGGGGCTATGAAAAACTGTTTTTT. This translates into CASSLDAWGYEKLFF.

The chain has TRBV6-4 and TRBJ1-1; 7 bases map to TRBD1. From germline, CDR1 is MRHNA and CDR2 SNTAGT. The ends lost 5 bases at V and 6 bases at J; junction bases unmatched: 6. This CDR3 contains 13 residues. The CDR3 sequence is CASSTSQGAEAFF. The CDR3 nucleotides read TGTGCCAGCAGTACGTCCCAGGGGGCTGAAGCTTTCTTT.

The J gene is TRBJ1-4, the V gene TRBV6-4, with D perhaps matching TRBD1 (6 bases). The CDR3 is 14 amino acids. Germline V lookup: CDR1 MRHNA, CDR2 SNTAGT. The V end was cut by 6 bases, the J end by 5 bases, with 13 bases between. As DNA, the CDR3 is TGTGCCAGCAGGGCGGCAGGGGAGAATGAAAAACTGTTTTTT. It codes for CASRAAGENEKLFF.

This clone has more than one count but fewer than ten. V gene TRBV7-8 combines with J gene TRBJ2-5, with D possibly TRBD1 on 6 matching bases. The J call may be incorrect, as the DNA end agrees better with TRBJ2-7. CDR1 SGHVS and CDR2 FQNEAQ come from the germline V gene. The CDR3 is 16 residues long. The CDR3 reads CASSFASRDMVDEQYF. CDR3 DNA: TGTGCCAGCAGCTTCGCTTCCCGGGACATGGTCGACGAGCAGTACTTC.

The gene calls are TRBV5-1 and TRBJ1-2; D gene ambiguous. There are 14 residues in the CDR3. Trimming removed 0 bases from V and 4 bases from J, with 10 bases in between. CDR1 SGHRS and CDR2 YFSETQ come from the germline V gene. DNA of the CDR3: TGCGCCAGCAGCTTGGTTCGCAGTCTCTATGGCTACACCTTC. As protein: CASSLVRSLYGYTF.

V is TRBV19 and J is TRBJ2-1; 8 bases are shared with TRBD2. V was clipped by 2 bases and J by 4 bases; unmatched bases: 4. The CDR3 spans 15 residues. Germline V gene data show CDR1 as LNHDA and CDR2 as SQIVND (reference sequence). The CDR3 region has the DNA TGTGCCAGTAGTATAACTAGCGGACCGTACAATGAGCAGTTCTTC. Amino acid sequence: CASSITSGPYNEQFF. The variable domain in full, completed from reference TRBV19 and TRBJ2-1, reads DGGITQSPKYLFRKEGQNVTLSCEQNLNHDAMYWYRQDPGQGLRLIYYSQIVNDFQKGDIAEGYSVSREKKESFPLTVTSAQKNPTAFYLCASSITSGPYNEQFFGPGTRLTVL.

This clone was picked up one time. This rearrangement joins TRBV5-1 to TRBJ2-1, with TRBD2 matching 10 bases. V lost 0 bases to trimming and J lost 7 bases; unmatched junction nucleotides: 7. From germline, CDR1 is SGHRS and CDR2 YFSETQ. The CDR3 has 16 residues. This CDR3 is CASSLGSSGGVNEQFF. CDR3 bases: TGCGCCAGCAGCTTGGGGTCTAGCGGGGGAGTAAATGAGCAGTTCTTC.

Only a few counts were recorded for this clone. This rearrangement joins TRBV7-2 to TRBJ2-7; 9 bases map to TRBD1. The CDR3 spans 15 residues. Looked up from germline, CDR1 is SGHTA and CDR2 is FQGNSA. V trimming: 5 bases; J trimming: 0 bases; junction bases outside the gene matches: 5. The CDR3 here is CASSPQGAISYEQYF. The CDR3 DNA is TGTGCCAGCAGCCCACAGGGGGCCATCTCCTACGAGCAGTACTTC.